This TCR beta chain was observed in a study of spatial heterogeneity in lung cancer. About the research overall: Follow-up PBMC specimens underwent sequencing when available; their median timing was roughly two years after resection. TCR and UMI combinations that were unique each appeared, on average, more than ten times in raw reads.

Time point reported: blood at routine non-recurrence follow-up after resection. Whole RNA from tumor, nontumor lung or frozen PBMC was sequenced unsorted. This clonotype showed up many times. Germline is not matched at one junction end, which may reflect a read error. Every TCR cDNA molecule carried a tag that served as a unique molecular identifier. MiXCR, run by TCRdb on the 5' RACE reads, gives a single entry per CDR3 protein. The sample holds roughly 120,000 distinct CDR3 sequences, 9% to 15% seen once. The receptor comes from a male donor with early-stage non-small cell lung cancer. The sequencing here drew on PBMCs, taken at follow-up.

The CDR3 DNA reads as TGTGCCAGCAGTTTGACAGGGGGAGACGAGCAGTACTTC. The encoded protein is CASSLTGGDEQYF. V is TRBV5-1 and J is TRBJ2-7; 9 nucleotides line up with TRBD1. Looked up from germline, CDR1 is SGHRS and CDR2 is YFSETQ. The CDR3 is 13 residues long.